This T cell receptor beta chain was sequenced in a study of a mutant IDH1 vaccine in newly diagnosed glioma. Background on the study: Patients had received radiotherapy, temozolomide, or both previously, most receiving both. The timing of visit V12 was week 35, and that of visit V13 was week 47. Study-wide results and caveats: Immune responses induced by the vaccine were seen in about 93% of patients, spanning multiple MHC alleles.

Trimming left V 0 bases short and J 5 bases short, with 11 bases between. The germline V gene encodes CDR1 SGHDT and CDR2 YYEEEE. The CDR3 runs to 14 residues. As for time point: week 35, safety follow-up. Each vaccine dose was 300 ug of mutant IDH1 20-mer peptide, with topical imiquimod. Concerning this clone: Its antigen is unknown.

Only in-frame clones appear in the TCRdb table, and some are missing; sequencing was by immunoSEQ multiplex PCR. Here the sample spans more than 60,000 clones, 74% being singletons. The sample here was PBMCs, taken from a glioma patient whose treatment included an IDH1 peptide vaccine. The chain couples TRBV5-6 to TRBJ2-5; D uncertain. The source of this sequence is a man aged 50 or older with glioma. CDR3: CASSLARTTETQYF. DNA for the CDR3: TGTGCCAGCAGCTTGGCCCGTACGACTGAGACCCAGTACTTC.